This TCR beta chain comes out of a study of blood T cell repertoires in COVID-19. Study processing details: It was from reference gene primer amplification that nucleated cell counts were estimated. Using immunoSEQ multiplex PCR, the repertoire was profiled, and TCRdb retains in-frame clones only, with some absent. V and J calls and clone size are copied from that table; D and trimming were computed from the DNA. The sample shows hundreds of thousands of clones, 80% to 90% of them seen only once. This CDR3 contains 11 residues. Trimming removed 11 bases at V and 5 bases at J, with 12 bases between. Germline V gives CDR1 SNHLY, CDR2 FYNNEI.

The genes are TRBV2 and TRBJ1-2, with D perhaps matching TRBD1 (6 bases). What was sequenced was PBMCs or T cells enriched from blood (not recorded which). The clonotype originates from a man aged 25-45 years who had recovered from COVID-19. CDR3 residues: CAGSDRYGYTF. The CDR3 coding sequence is TGTGCCGGTTCGGACAGATATGGCTACACCTTC.